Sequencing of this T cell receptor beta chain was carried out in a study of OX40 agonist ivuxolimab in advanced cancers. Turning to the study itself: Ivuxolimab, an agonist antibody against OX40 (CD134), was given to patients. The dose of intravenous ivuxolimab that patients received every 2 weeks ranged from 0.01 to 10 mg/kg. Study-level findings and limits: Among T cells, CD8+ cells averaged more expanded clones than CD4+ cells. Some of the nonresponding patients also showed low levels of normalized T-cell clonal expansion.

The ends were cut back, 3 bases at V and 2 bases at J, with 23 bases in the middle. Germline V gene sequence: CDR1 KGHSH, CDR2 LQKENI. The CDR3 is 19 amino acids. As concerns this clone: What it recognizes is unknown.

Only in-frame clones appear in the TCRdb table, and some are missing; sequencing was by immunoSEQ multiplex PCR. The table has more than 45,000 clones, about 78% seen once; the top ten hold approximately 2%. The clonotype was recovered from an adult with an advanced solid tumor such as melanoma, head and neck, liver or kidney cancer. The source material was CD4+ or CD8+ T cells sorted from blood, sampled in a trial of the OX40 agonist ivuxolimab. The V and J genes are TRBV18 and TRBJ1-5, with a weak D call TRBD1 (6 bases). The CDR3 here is CASSPRPSQGGDGNQPQHF. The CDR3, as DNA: TGTGCCAGCTCACCGCGACCATCACAGGGAGGGGACGGCAATCAGCCCCAGCATTTT.